These T cell receptor beta chains were read from a single sample in a study of CD8 T cells in Susac syndrome. MiXCR, run by TCRdb on the immunoSEQ multiplex PCR reads, gives a single entry per CDR3 protein. Among roughly 250,000 distinct CDR3 sequences listed, about 95% were seen once. Sequencing was performed on CD4+ T cells from PBMCs. These receptors all stem from a human donor with Susac syndrome. CDR3s include the opening cysteine and the closing phenylalanine or tryptophan. Each record gives: CDR3 DNA, CDR3 protein, clone size, J gene, D gene, V gene. A D gene is named only where the DNA matches it firmly. Part of the rows lack a size; the others show once, few, many or a class for expanded clones.

DNA: TGTGCCAGCAGGGATCCGACGGGAGGTTACAATGAGCAGTTCTTC
CDR3: CASRDPTGGYNEQFF
size: -
J: TRBJ2-1
D: TRBD2
V: TRBV25-1

DNA: TGTGCCAGTACCGGGACCGACAGGGGCTACACCTTC
CDR3: CASTGTDRGYTF
size: -
J: TRBJ1-2
D: -
V: TRBV19

DNA: TGCAGCGCCCGAGCCGTGGGTAGCGGGAGCGATGAGCAGTTCTTC
CDR3: CSARAVGSGSDEQFF
size: -
J: TRBJ2-1
D: TRBD2
V: TRBV29-1

DNA: TGTGCCAGCAGCCTCCAGGGACAGGGTAACACTGAAGCTTTCTTT
CDR3: CASSLQGQGNTEAFF
size: -
J: TRBJ1-1
D: TRBD1
V: TRBV3-1

DNA: TGTGCCAGCAGTGAGGGTTATTCTAGCGGGAGCAATGAGCAGTTCTTC
CDR3: CASSEGYSSGSNEQFF
size: once
J: TRBJ2-1
D: TRBD2
V: TRBV25-1

DNA: TGTGCCAGCAGTTGGATTGGAGAAGCAAGGGCAGAGACCCAGTACTTC
CDR3: CASSWIGEARAETQYF
size: once
J: TRBJ2-5
D: -
V: TRBV27

DNA: TGTGCCACCAGCAGAGCTCTTAACAGCTATGGCTACACCTTC
CDR3: CATSRALNSYGYTF
size: -
J: TRBJ1-2
D: -
V: TRBV15

DNA: TGCAGTGCTAGCCCGACTAGCGGGAGAACACATGAGCAGTTCTTC
CDR3: CSASPTSGRTHEQFF
size: -
J: TRBJ2-1
D: TRBD2
V: TRBV20-1

DNA: TGCGCCAGCAGCGGGGGACTAGCGGGAGAGGCAGATACGCAGTATTTT
CDR3: CASSGGLAGEADTQYF
size: -
J: TRBJ2-3
D: TRBD2
V: TRBV5-1

DNA: TGTGCCAGCAGCTCCCCCCCCACCACAGATACGCAGTATTTT
CDR3: CASSSPPTTDTQYF
size: -
J: TRBJ2-3
D: -
V: TRBV7-9

DNA: TGTGCCAGCAGCCCTGAGGGGCAGGGCCTCTGGGAGACCCAGTACTTC
CDR3: CASSPEGQGLWETQYF
size: -
J: TRBJ2-5
D: -
V: TRBV3-1

DNA: TGTGCCAGCTCACCCCGGGACACCAACCAGCCCCAGCATTTT
CDR3: CASSPRDTNQPQHF
size: -
J: TRBJ1-5
D: -
V: TRBV18

DNA: TGCAGCGTTGAAGGAGTCAGCTTGAACACTGAAGCTTTCTTT
CDR3: CSVEGVSLNTEAFF
size: -
J: TRBJ1-1
D: -
V: TRBV29-1

DNA: TGTGCCTGGAGGGATCATCTAGCCAAAAACATTCAGTACTTC
CDR3: CAWRDHLAKNIQYF
size: -
J: TRBJ2-4
D: -
V: TRBV30

DNA: TGCAGCGTTGCTTGGGTCAGCCACGAGCAGTACTTC
CDR3: CSVAWVSHEQYF
size: -
J: TRBJ2-7
D: -
V: TRBV29-1

DNA: TGCAGCGTTTCGCGGGGCAACAATGAGCAGTTCTTC
CDR3: CSVSRGNNEQFF
size: -
J: TRBJ2-1
D: -
V: TRBV29-1

DNA: TGTGCCAGCAGCCAATCTCTACCCGGACCCAACTCTGGGGCCAACGTCCTGACTTTC
CDR3: CASSQSLPGPNSGANVLTF
size: -
J: TRBJ2-6
D: -
V: TRBV3-1

DNA: TGCAGCGTTGCCCCAGGCTACTCCTATGGCTACACCTTC
CDR3: CSVAPGYSYGYTF
size: -
J: TRBJ1-2
D: -
V: TRBV29-1

DNA: TGTGCCAGCATCGGCGGTAATGAGCAGTTCTTC
CDR3: CASIGGNEQFF
size: -
J: TRBJ2-1
D: -
V: TRBV28

DNA: TGTGCCAGCAGCGTAGACCTCAACACTTTTCAGGGCCAGTACTTC
CDR3: CASSVDLNTFQGQYF
size: -
J: TRBJ2-5
D: -
V: TRBV9

DNA: TGTGCCAGCAGCCTCCGCCCGGGGTGGGTAGCGGGGGCCGATAGGCACTACAATGAGCAGTTCTTC
CDR3: CASSLRPGWVAGADRHYNEQFF
size: -
J: TRBJ2-1
D: TRBD2
V: TRBV7-8

DNA: TGTGCCAGCAGCGTAGCGAGTGCGGGGGCTGATGAGCAGTTCTTC
CDR3: CASSVASAGADEQFF
size: once
J: TRBJ2-1
D: -
V: TRBV9

DNA: TGTGCCACCAGCCTCGGGGGAGGCGACACTGAAGCTTTCTTT
CDR3: CATSLGGGDTEAFF
size: -
J: TRBJ1-1
D: -
V: TRBV24-1

DNA: TGTGCCAGCAGCTATTTCCCAAGGACTAGCGGGAGGAATGAGCAGTTCTTC
CDR3: CASSYFPRTSGRNEQFF
size: -
J: TRBJ2-1
D: TRBD2
V: TRBV7-9

DNA: TGCGCCAGCAGCGCGGACGGTAACTATGGCTACACCTTC
CDR3: CASSADGNYGYTF
size: -
J: TRBJ1-2
D: -
V: TRBV5-1

DNA: TGTGCCACCAGTGACGACTCGCCGGGACAGGGTCCTCCAGATACGCAGTATTTT
CDR3: CATSDDSPGQGPPDTQYF
size: -
J: TRBJ2-3
D: TRBD1
V: TRBV24-1

DNA: TGTGCCAGCAGCTTTCTAGGGAGGGAAAAACTGTTTTTT
CDR3: CASSFLGREKLFF
size: -
J: TRBJ1-4
D: -
V: TRBV11-2

DNA: TGTGCCAGCAGTTTCCTGACAACTAGCGGGAGCGGGGATGAGCAGTTCTTC
CDR3: CASSFLTTSGSGDEQFF
size: -
J: TRBJ2-1
D: TRBD2
V: TRBV28

DNA: TGTGCCTGGATTAAAGGACAGTTCGCCACTGAAGCTTTCTTT
CDR3: CAWIKGQFATEAFF
size: -
J: TRBJ1-1
D: -
V: TRBV30

DNA: TGTGCCTGGACCCTGGACAGGGGGGGCTATGGCTACACCTTC
CDR3: CAWTLDRGGYGYTF
size: -
J: TRBJ1-2
D: TRBD1
V: TRBV30

DNA: TGTGCCAGCAGTTTAAGTCGTGAGCAGTTCTTC
CDR3: CASSLSREQFF
size: -
J: TRBJ2-1
D: -
V: TRBV28

DNA: TGTGCCAGCTCACCCTCATCGCGGGGGACTCCCTACGAGCAGTACTTC
CDR3: CASSPSSRGTPYEQYF
size: -
J: TRBJ2-7
D: TRBD2
V: TRBV18

DNA: TGTGCCAGCAGCTCCAACGACAGGGCCGGCAAGGAGCAGTTCTTC
CDR3: CASSSNDRAGKEQFF
size: -
J: TRBJ2-1
D: TRBD1
V: TRBV7-9

DNA: TGTGCCAGCAGTGCCCGCGACGACAGGCACTCTGGAAACACCATATATTTT
CDR3: CASSARDDRHSGNTIYF
size: -
J: TRBJ1-3
D: -
V: TRBV25-1

DNA: TGTGCCAGCAGTGGAGCGGGAGAAGACGATGAGCAGTTCTTC
CDR3: CASSGAGEDDEQFF
size: -
J: TRBJ2-1
D: TRBD2
V: TRBV28

DNA: TGTGCCTGGAGTGTCCAGACAGTTGGGGAGACCCAGTACTTC
CDR3: CAWSVQTVGETQYF
size: -
J: TRBJ2-5
D: -
V: TRBV30

DNA: TGTGCCAGCTCTCGGGTGGGTCGGTACGAGCAGTACTTC
CDR3: CASSRVGRYEQYF
size: -
J: TRBJ2-7
D: -
V: TRBV2

DNA: TGTGCCAGCTCGGAGAACTATAGCAATCAGCCCCAGCATTTT
CDR3: CASSENYSNQPQHF
size: -
J: TRBJ1-5
D: -
V: TRBV18

DNA: TGTGCCAGCAGCGTAGAAGGGAACGGCAATCAGCCCCAGCATTTT
CDR3: CASSVEGNGNQPQHF
size: -
J: TRBJ1-5
D: -
V: TRBV9

DNA: TGTGCCAGCAGTGATGGGGGGCTAGGGAATCAGCCCCAGCATTTT
CDR3: CASSDGGLGNQPQHF
size: -
J: TRBJ1-5
D: -
V: TRBV9

DNA: TGTGCCAGCAGCTCCTCCCGGGAGGGTCGACTAGTGAAGACCCAGTACTTC
CDR3: CASSSSREGRLVKTQYF
size: -
J: TRBJ2-5
D: TRBD2
V: TRBV5-4

DNA: TGTGCCAGCAGTTCCGGGACAACGGATACGCAGTATTTT
CDR3: CASSSGTTDTQYF
size: -
J: TRBJ2-3
D: -
V: TRBV28

DNA: TGTGCCAGCAGTACCCGGGACAGGAACAAAAACATTCAGTACTTC
CDR3: CASSTRDRNKNIQYF
size: -
J: TRBJ2-4
D: -
V: TRBV21-1

DNA: TGCAGCGTTGTACCCACAGCGGGAGCGGAATCAGAGACCCAGTACTTC
CDR3: CSVVPTAGAESETQYF
size: -
J: TRBJ2-5
D: TRBD2
V: TRBV29-1

DNA: TGTGCCAGCAGTTTCAGACGCGCCGGGAACACTGAAGCTTTCTTT
CDR3: CASSFRRAGNTEAFF
size: -
J: TRBJ1-1
D: -
V: TRBV28

DNA: TGTGCCAGCAGCAAAATGAGTTCGGGCATCACTGAAGCTTTCTTT
CDR3: CASSKMSSGITEAFF
size: -
J: TRBJ1-1
D: -
V: TRBV7-2

DNA: TGTGCCAGCAGGCGGGGTAAAGAGGAGACCCAGTACTTC
CDR3: CASRRGKEETQYF
size: -
J: TRBJ2-5
D: -
V: TRBV2

DNA: TGCAGTGCTAAGGGGATAGGGGCTAACTATGGCTACACCTTC
CDR3: CSAKGIGANYGYTF
size: -
J: TRBJ1-2
D: -
V: TRBV20-1

DNA: TGTGCTAGTGGCCGGATTTATGGCTACACCTTC
CDR3: CASGRIYGYTF
size: -
J: TRBJ1-2
D: -
V: TRBV12-5

DNA: TGTGCCAGCAGTCGTCCAGGGATGGCCGTTAGAGAGACCCAGTACTTC
CDR3: CASSRPGMAVRETQYF
size: -
J: TRBJ2-5
D: -
V: TRBV6-1

DNA: TGCAGTGCTAGATTGGCAGGAGGACGCACTGAAGCTTTCTTT
CDR3: CSARLAGGRTEAFF
size: -
J: TRBJ1-1
D: -
V: TRBV20-1

DNA: TGCAGCATTTTGGGGGGGCAGGGGAAAGAGACCCAGTACTTC
CDR3: CSILGGQGKETQYF
size: once
J: TRBJ2-5
D: -
V: TRBV29-1

DNA: TGCGCCAGCAGCCAAGCGGGGGCTGGGGCCAACGTCCTGACTTTC
CDR3: CASSQAGAGANVLTF
size: -
J: TRBJ2-6
D: -
V: TRBV4-1

DNA: TGTGCCAGCTCACCGATGGGCAGGGTGGAGTACTTC
CDR3: CASSPMGRVEYF
size: -
J: TRBJ2-7
D: -
V: TRBV18

DNA: TGTGCCAGCAGCCAAGGACAGTACTATGGCTACACCTTC
CDR3: CASSQGQYYGYTF
size: -
J: TRBJ1-2
D: -
V: TRBV3-1

DNA: TGTGCCAGCAGTTTTGGCGGGACAGTTAACTATGGCTACACCTTC
CDR3: CASSFGGTVNYGYTF
size: -
J: TRBJ1-2
D: TRBD1
V: TRBV27

DNA: TGCGCCAGCAGCTCTCAACAGGGAGGAATGGCCAAAAACATTCAGTACTTC
CDR3: CASSSQQGGMAKNIQYF
size: -
J: TRBJ2-4
D: -
V: TRBV5-1

DNA: TGCGCCAGCAGCTTGGCCCATGGGGCGGACTATGGCTACACCTTC
CDR3: CASSLAHGADYGYTF
size: -
J: TRBJ1-2
D: -
V: TRBV5-1

DNA: TGTGCCTGGAGTACCGGGGGGTCGGAGCCCCAGCATTTT
CDR3: CAWSTGGSEPQHF
size: -
J: TRBJ1-5
D: -
V: TRBV30